What follows are 9 T cell receptor beta chains derived from one specimen sequenced in a study of T-cell memory formation after mild COVID-19. TCRdb passed the 5' RACE reads through MiXCR, listing each CDR3 protein once. The repertoire consists of roughly 560,000 distinct CDR3 sequences, with over 20% occurring once and the leading ten covering around 13%. The specimen was PBMCs or a T cell subset sorted from them (not recorded which). Receptor source: an adult woman who had mild COVID-19 (a few samples of this study predate the infection). Cell type and time point are not known.

The V and J genes are TRBV29-1 and TRBJ2-1; D unresolved. Germline-derived CDR1 and CDR2 are SQVTM and ANQGSEA. V gave up 4 bases and J gave up 5 bases, with 12 bases separating them. CDR3 length: 13 residues. The CDR3 region has the DNA TGCAGCGTTGGCCCAAGAGGAAACAATGAGCAGTTCTTC. Translation: CSVGPRGNNEQFF.

The CDR3 DNA follows: TGTGCCAGCAGCTTTGGACGGCGCTCCTACGAGCAGTACTTC. This codes for CASSFGRRSYEQYF. V gene TRBV5-5 combines with J gene TRBJ2-7; D ambiguous. With 2 bases removed from V and 0 bases from J, the gap between germline ends came to 9 bases. The germline CDR1 and CDR2 sequences are SGHKS and YYEKEE (reference sequence). This CDR3 region has 14 residues.

V and J are TRBV2 and TRBJ2-3; TRBD2 matches at 11 bases. Germline V CDR1 and CDR2: SNHLY, FYNNEI. The CDR3 runs 17 residues. After removal of 6 bases from V and 0 bases from J, the junction contained 8 bases not matched to a gene. The CDR3 sequence is CASSPPGLAASTDTQYF. CDR3 bases: TGTGCCAGCAGCCCTCCGGGACTAGCGGCTAGCACAGATACGCAGTATTTT.

The V call is TRBV7-9, the J call TRBJ2-7, with 8 bases fitting TRBD2. There are 14 residues in the CDR3. V lost 5 bases and J lost 4; bases outside the gene matches: 7. The germline V gene encodes CDR1 SEHNR and CDR2 FQNEAQ (reference sequence). The CDR3 protein is CASSPGLVGYEQYF. Here the CDR3 DNA reads TGTGCCAGCAGCCCGGGACTAGTGGGGTACGAGCAGTACTTC.

The chain's CDR3 is CASSEPSTGRGYGYTF. The CDR3 bases are TGTGCCAGCAGTGAGCCCTCGACAGGGAGAGGATATGGCTACACCTTC. The chain recombines TRBV6-1 with TRBJ1-2; 7 bases are a match to TRBD1. The CDR3 runs to 16 residues. CDR1 is MNHNS and CDR2 is SASEGT in the germline V gene. The V and J ends lost 3 bases and 5 bases, in that order; junction bases with no gene match: 12.

This clonotype came up a few times. The chain combines TRBV4-2 with TRBJ2-1; tentative D call: TRBD2 (5 bases). The CDR3 has 16 residues. The V gene's germline CDR1 is LGHNA and CDR2 YNFKEQ. The V end was cut by 1 base, the J end by 6 bases, with 16 bases between. The DNA of the CDR3 is TGTGCCAGCAGCCAAGCTTACAGCGGCCCCCTCAATGAGCAGTTCTTC. Encoded protein: CASSQAYSGPLNEQFF.

This clonotype was observed a few times. The chain carries TRBV5-5 and TRBJ2-1; D not resolved. The germline V and J ends were trimmed by 2 bases and 10 bases, with 10 bases remaining between them. Germline-derived CDR1 and CDR2 are SGHKS and YYEKEE (reference sequence). The CDR3 extends over 12 amino acids. Here the CDR3 reads CASSLMVREQFF. The CDR3 DNA reads TGTGCCAGCAGCTTAATGGTCAGGGAGCAGTTCTTC.

The gene calls are TRBV29-1 and TRBJ2-1; D tentatively reads TRBD1 or TRBD2 (6 bases each). This CDR3 is 15 amino acids long. V was shortened by 5 bases and J by 4 bases, with 18 bases between the two germline ends. Germline V lookup: CDR1 SQVTM, CDR2 ANQGSEA. CDR3 sequence: CSVYPGAGRYNEQFF. The DNA of the CDR3 is TGCAGCGTTTATCCGGGGGCTGGGCGTTACAATGAGCAGTTCTTC.

This clonotype was seen more than once but under ten times. V is TRBV4-2 and J is TRBJ2-7; D unclear. Trimming removed 2 bases at V and 2 bases at J, with 16 bases between. The CDR3 is 16 residues long. Per germline, CDR1 LGHNA and CDR2 YNFKEQ. The CDR3 DNA sequence: TGTGCCAGCAGCCAATTTGGCCAGGACCCCACCTACGAGCAGTACTTC. Its translation: CASSQFGQDPTYEQYF.